This TCR beta chain was captured by sequencing in a study of T cell responses to AZD1222 COVID-19 vaccine. V lost 8 bases and J lost 5; bases outside the gene matches: 13. The CDR3 spans 15 residues. Germline values: CDR1 ENHRY, CDR2 SYGVKD. Study results and caveats: Breadth and depth of Spike-specific TCRs rose after two AZD1222 doses. Donors were mostly white British, more females; clonal diversity possibly underestimated. Of the AZD1222 recipients, only 5 or 6 were seropositive at baseline.

Comment on this clone: The antigen is unknown.

Profiled with immunoSEQ multiplex PCR; TCRdb holds only in-frame clones, not every one. Here the sample spans approximately 150,000 clones, 91% being singletons. The receptor comes from an adult who received the AZD1222 COVID-19 vaccine. The specimen comprised peripheral blood, sampled 28 days after the second AZD1222 dose. The chain carries TRBV10-3 and TRBJ2-7, with 9 bases lining up with TRBD2. The DNA for the CDR3 is TGTGCCATCCGGCCTTCGGCGGGGGGGAAGGACGAGCAGTACTTC. Its protein is CAIRPSAGGKDEQYF.